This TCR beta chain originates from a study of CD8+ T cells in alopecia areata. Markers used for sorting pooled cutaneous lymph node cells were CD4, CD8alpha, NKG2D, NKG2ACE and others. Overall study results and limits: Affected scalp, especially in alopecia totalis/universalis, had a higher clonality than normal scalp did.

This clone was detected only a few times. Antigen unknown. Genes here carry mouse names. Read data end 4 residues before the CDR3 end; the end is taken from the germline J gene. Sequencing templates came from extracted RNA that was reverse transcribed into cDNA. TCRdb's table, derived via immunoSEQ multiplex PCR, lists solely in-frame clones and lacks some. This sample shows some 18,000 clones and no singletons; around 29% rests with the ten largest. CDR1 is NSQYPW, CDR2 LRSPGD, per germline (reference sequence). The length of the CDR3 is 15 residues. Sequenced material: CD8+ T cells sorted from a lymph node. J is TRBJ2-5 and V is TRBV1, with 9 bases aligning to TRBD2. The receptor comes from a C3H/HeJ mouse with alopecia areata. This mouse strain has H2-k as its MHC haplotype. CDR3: CTCSADEDWGDTQYF. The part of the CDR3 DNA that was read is TGCACCTGCAGTGCAGATGAGGACTGGGGAGAC.